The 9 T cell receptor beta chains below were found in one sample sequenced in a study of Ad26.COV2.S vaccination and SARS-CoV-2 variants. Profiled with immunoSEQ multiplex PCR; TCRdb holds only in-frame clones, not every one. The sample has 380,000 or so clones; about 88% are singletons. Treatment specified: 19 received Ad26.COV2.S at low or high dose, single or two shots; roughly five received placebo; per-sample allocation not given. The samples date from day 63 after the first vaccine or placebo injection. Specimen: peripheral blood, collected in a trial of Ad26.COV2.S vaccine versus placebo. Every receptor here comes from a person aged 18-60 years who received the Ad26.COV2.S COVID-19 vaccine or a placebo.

CDR3 sequence reads: CASSIGGLVGYNEQFF. The CDR3 bases are TGTGCCAGTAGTATAGGGGGACTAGTAGGCTACAATGAGCAGTTCTTC. J is TRBJ2-1 and V is TRBV19; 8 positions agree with TRBD2. V was pared by 1 base and J by 3 bases, with 5 bases of the junction left unmatched. The CDR3 covers 16 residues. Germline V gene lookup returns CDR1 LNHDA and CDR2 SQIVND (reference sequence).

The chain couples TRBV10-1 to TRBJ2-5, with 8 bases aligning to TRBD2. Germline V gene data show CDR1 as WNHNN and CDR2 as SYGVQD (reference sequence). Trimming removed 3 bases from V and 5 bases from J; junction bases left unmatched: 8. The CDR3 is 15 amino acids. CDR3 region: CASSDDLSGGETQYF. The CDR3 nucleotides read TGCGCCAGCAGTGACGACTTGAGCGGGGGTGAGACCCAGTACTTC.

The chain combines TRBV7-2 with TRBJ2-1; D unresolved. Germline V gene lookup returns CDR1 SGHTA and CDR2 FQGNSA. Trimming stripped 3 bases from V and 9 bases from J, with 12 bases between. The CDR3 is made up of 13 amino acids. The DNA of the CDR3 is TGTGCCAGCAGCTTTTCTGGCGGCAGTGAGCAGTTCTTC. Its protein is CASSFSGGSEQFF.

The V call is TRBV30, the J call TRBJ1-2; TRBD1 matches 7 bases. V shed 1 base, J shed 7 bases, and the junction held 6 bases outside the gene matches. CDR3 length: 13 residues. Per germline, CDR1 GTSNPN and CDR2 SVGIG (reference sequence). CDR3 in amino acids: CAWSGQGGSGYTF. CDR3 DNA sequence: TGTGCCTGGAGTGGACAGGGTGGGAGTGGCTACACCTTC.

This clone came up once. Here the CDR3 reads CASSLGDSLSDQPQHF. The CDR3 DNA sequence: TGTGCCAGCAGCCTTGGGGACAGCTTAAGTGATCAGCCCCAGCATTTT. The V and J genes are TRBV7-9 and TRBJ1-5; 7 positions agree with TRBD1. The trim removed 5 bases at V and 5 bases at J, leaving 12 bases unmatched. This CDR3 is 16 amino acids long. Germline V gene sequence: CDR1 SEHNR, CDR2 FQNEAQ (reference sequence).

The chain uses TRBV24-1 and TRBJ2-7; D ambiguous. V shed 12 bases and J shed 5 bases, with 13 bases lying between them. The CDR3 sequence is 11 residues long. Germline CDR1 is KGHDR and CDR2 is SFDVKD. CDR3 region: CARQDRDEQYF. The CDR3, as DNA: TGTGCCCGCCAAGATAGAGACGAGCAGTACTTC.

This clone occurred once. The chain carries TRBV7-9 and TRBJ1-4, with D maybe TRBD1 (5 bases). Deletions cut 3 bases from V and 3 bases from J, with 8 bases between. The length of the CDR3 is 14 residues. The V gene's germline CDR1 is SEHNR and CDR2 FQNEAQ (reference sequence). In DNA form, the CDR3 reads TGTGCCAGCAGCTTGGGGGTGGCTAATGAAAAACTGTTTTTT. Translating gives CASSLGVANEKLFF.

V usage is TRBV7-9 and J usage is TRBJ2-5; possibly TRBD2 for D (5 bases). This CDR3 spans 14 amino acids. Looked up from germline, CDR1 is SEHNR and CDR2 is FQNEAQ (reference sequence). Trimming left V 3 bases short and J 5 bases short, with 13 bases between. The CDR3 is CASSLRAGSETQYF. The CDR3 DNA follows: TGTGCCAGCAGCTTGCGGGCAGGCTCGGAGACCCAGTACTTC. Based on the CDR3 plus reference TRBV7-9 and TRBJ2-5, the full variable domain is DTGVSQNPRHKITKRGQNVTFRCDPISEHNRLYWYRQTLGQGPEFLTYFQNEAQLEKSRLLSDRFSAERPKGSFSTLEIQRTEQGDSAMYLCASSLRAGSETQYFGPGTRLLVL.

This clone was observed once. For the CDR3, the DNA is TGTGCCAGCAGTTTGGCAGATTATAATTCACCCCTCCACTTT. Protein product: CASSLADYNSPLHF. The V gene is TRBV28, the J gene TRBJ1-6, with no clear D. Trimming stripped 3 bases from V and 4 bases from J, with 7 bases between. CDR3 size: 14 residues. In germline, CDR1 is MDHEN, CDR2 SYDVKM.